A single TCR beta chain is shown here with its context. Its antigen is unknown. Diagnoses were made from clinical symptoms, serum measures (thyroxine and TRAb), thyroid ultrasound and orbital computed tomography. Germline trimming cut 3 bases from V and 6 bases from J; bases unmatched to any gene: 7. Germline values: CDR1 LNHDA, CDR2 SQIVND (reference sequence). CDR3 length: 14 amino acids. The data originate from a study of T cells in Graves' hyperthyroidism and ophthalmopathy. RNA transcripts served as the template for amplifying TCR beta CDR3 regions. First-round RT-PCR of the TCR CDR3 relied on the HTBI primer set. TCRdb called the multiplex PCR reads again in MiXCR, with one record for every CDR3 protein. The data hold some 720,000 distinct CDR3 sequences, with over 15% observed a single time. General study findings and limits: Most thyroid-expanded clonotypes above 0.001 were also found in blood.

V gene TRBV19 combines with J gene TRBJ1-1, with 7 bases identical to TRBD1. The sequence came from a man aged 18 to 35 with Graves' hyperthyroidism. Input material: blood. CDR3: CASSMPRQGAEAFF. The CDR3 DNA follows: TGTGCCAGTAGTATGCCCCGACAGGGAGCTGAAGCTTTCTTT.